These 30 T cell receptor beta chains were all obtained from the same sample, sequenced in a study of shared clonotypes between healthy human individuals. Libraries were prepared by immunoSEQ multiplex PCR; TCRdb keeps only in-frame clonotypes and omits some of them. The sample holds around 940,000 clones, around three quarters seen once. Source material: memory CD4+ T cells sorted from blood. Regarding subset: CD45RA-negative fraction. Receptors originate from a man aged 18 to 29 in good health.

V usage is TRBV6-6 and J usage is TRBJ1-1; D not resolved. Germline V gene data show CDR1 as MNHNY and CDR2 as SVGAGI (reference sequence). This CDR3 region has 12 residues. V dropped 7 bases and J dropped 1 base, with 7 bases sitting between them. The CDR3 protein is CASMQWNTEAFF. In DNA form, the CDR3 reads TGTGCCAGCATGCAGTGGAACACTGAAGCTTTCTTT.

This clone was seen a single time. The rearrangement links TRBV6-1 to TRBJ2-3; weak D call: TRBD1 (6 bases). The CDR3 consists of 14 residues. With 3 bases removed from V and 2 bases from J, the gap between germline ends came to 9 bases. The germline V gene encodes CDR1 MNHNS and CDR2 SASEGT. In DNA, the CDR3 is TGTGCCAGCAGTGAGGGACACTTCACAGATACGCAGTATTTT. Translated, it gives CASSEGHFTDTQYF.

This sequence joins TRBV7-2 and TRBJ2-7, with D unresolved. The CDR3 consists of 15 residues. V was pared by 4 bases and J by 3 bases, with 16 bases between. Germline-derived CDR1 and CDR2 are SGHTA and FQGNSA. The CDR3 loop is CASSSIFSSVYEQYF. CDR3 DNA: TGTGCCAGCAGCTCCATATTCTCGTCAGTCTACGAGCAGTACTTC.

V and J are TRBV6-5 and TRBJ2-6, with D perhaps matching TRBD2 (7 bases). This CDR3 comprises 15 residues. The V gene lost 5 bases and the J gene lost 1 base, with 9 bases spanning the gap. The V gene's germline CDR1 is MNHEY and CDR2 SVGAGI. CDR3 sequence: CASSRGGSGANVLTF. As DNA, the CDR3 is TGTGCCAGCAGTAGGGGGGGATCTGGGGCCAACGTCCTGACTTTC.

In this sample, this clone turned up once. This chain links TRBV13 with TRBJ2-7, with D possibly TRBD2 on 5 matching bases. V lost 6 bases and J lost 3, with 12 bases in between. Germline V lookup: CDR1 PRHDT, CDR2 FYEKMQ (reference sequence). The CDR3 contains 13 residues. In DNA form, the CDR3 reads TGTGCCAGCAGTTACGACGGGAACTACGAGCAGTACTTC. Residues: CASSYDGNYEQYF.

The rearrangement joins TRBV4-3 to TRBJ2-1; 11 bases line up with TRBD1. Germline V gene data show CDR1 as LGHNA and CDR2 as YSLEER. V trimming: 1 base; J trimming: 7 bases; junction bases outside the gene matches: 6. This CDR3 is 16 amino acids long. Here the CDR3 DNA reads TGCGCCAGCAGCCAAGTCACAGGGACAGGGGGGAATGAGCAGTTCTTC. This translates into CASSQVTGTGGNEQFF.

This clone has a handful of counts. CDR3 nucleotide sequence: TGTGCCAGCAGTGGAATGTCCTCCTATAATTCACCCCTCCACTTT. This gives the protein CASSGMSSYNSPLHF. V gene TRBV2 combines with J gene TRBJ1-6; D uncertain. From germline, CDR1 is SNHLY and CDR2 FYNNEI. V lost 4 bases to trimming and J lost 0 bases, with 7 bases between them. CDR3 length: 15 amino acids.

The rearrangement links TRBV29-1 to TRBJ2-2; D may be TRBD2 (6 bases). Germline V CDR1 and CDR2: SQVTM, ANQGSEA. Trimming cost V 7 bases and J 2 bases, with 17 bases left between them. This CDR3 has 15 amino acids. The CDR3 coding sequence is TGCAGCGCTGGGGCGGGGAATGGAAACACCGGGGAGCTGTTTTTT. This codes for CSAGAGNGNTGELFF.

The rearrangement joins TRBV6-1 to TRBJ1-5; D is ambiguous. The germline gives CDR1 MNHNS, CDR2 SASEGT. There are 14 residues in the CDR3. V dropped 4 bases and J dropped 4 bases, with 11 bases sitting between them. CDR3 bases: TGTGCCAGCAGTGCCTCCACACATAATCAGCCCCAGCATTTT. Amino acids: CASSASTHNQPQHF.

This clone was observed a handful of times. This rearrangement joins TRBV2 to TRBJ2-7, with D possibly being TRBD1 or TRBD2 (5 bases each). The CDR3 loop spans 14 amino acids. Trimming pared 5 bases from V and 2 bases from J, leaving 13 bases between. Germline CDR1 and CDR2: SNHLY and FYNNEI. CDR3 loop: CASSRTRGAYEQYF. The CDR3 coding sequence is TGTGCCAGCAGTCGGACAAGAGGGGCCTACGAGCAGTACTTC.

This clone is a singleton in its sample. This chain uses TRBV6-1 with TRBJ2-2, with 8 bases aligning to TRBD2. V shed 4 bases, J shed 6 bases, and the junction held 7 bases outside the gene matches. This CDR3 is 15 amino acids long. Germline V gene data show CDR1 as MNHNS and CDR2 as SASEGT. The CDR3 nucleotides are TGTGCCAGCAGTGCCGGGACTAGAGCAGCCGGGGAGCTGTTTTTT. Protein: CASSAGTRAAGELFF.

In its sample, this clone was seen a few times. The genes are TRBV7-2 and TRBJ2-7; 10 bases fit TRBD2. After removal of 3 bases from V and 2 bases from J, the junction contained 4 bases not matched to a gene. The germline gives CDR1 SGHTA, CDR2 FQGNSA. This CDR3 has 15 amino acids. In DNA form, the CDR3 reads TGTGCCAGCAGCTTTCAAGCGGGAGGGCCCTACGAGCAGTACTTC. It codes for CASSFQAGGPYEQYF. The whole variable domain, filled in from reference TRBV7-2 and TRBJ2-7, reads GAGVSQSPSNKVTEKGKDVELRCDPISGHTALYWYRQSLGQGLEFLIYFQGNSAPDKSGLPSDRFSAERTGGSVSTLTIQRTQQEDSAVYLCASSFQAGGPYEQYFGPGTRLTVT.

The genes are TRBV7-2 and TRBJ2-5; D is possibly TRBD2 (5 bases). Trimming removed 4 bases from V and 4 bases from J, with 10 bases in between. Germline CDR1 is SGHTA and CDR2 is FQGNSA. The CDR3 has 13 residues. DNA of the CDR3: TGTGCCAGCAGCTCCGGTACTAGAGAGACCCAGTACTTC. This codes for CASSSGTRETQYF. The complete variable domain, with remaining parts taken from reference TRBV7-2 and TRBJ2-5, reads GAGVSQSPSNKVTEKGKDVELRCDPISGHTALYWYRQSLGQGLEFLIYFQGNSAPDKSGLPSDRFSAERTGGSVSTLTIQRTQQEDSAVYLCASSSGTRETQYFGPGTRLLVL.

The CDR3 DNA is TGTGCCAGCAGCTTATCGGGACGGTACAATGAGCAGTTCTTC. This codes for CASSLSGRYNEQFF. This chain uses TRBV7-6 with TRBJ2-1; either TRBD1 or TRBD2 may supply D (5 bases each). This CDR3 contains 14 residues. V shed 2 bases and J shed 4 bases, with 9 bases lying between them. The V gene's germline CDR1 is SGHVS and CDR2 FNYEAQ.

The chain couples TRBV10-1 to TRBJ2-3, with 9 bases that match TRBD2. CDR1 WNHNN and CDR2 SYGVQD come from the germline V gene (reference sequence). Trimming cost V 2 bases and J 2 bases; bases outside gene matches: 20. This CDR3 contains 21 residues. CDR3 bases: TGCGCCAGCAGTGAGCCCCCGCATGGGACTAGCCCAAAACCCGACACAGATACGCAGTATTTT. It yields the protein CASSEPPHGTSPKPDTDTQYF.

The V and J genes are TRBV30 and TRBJ1-1; D possibly corresponds to TRBD1 (6 bases). Trimming took off 4 bases at V and 4 bases at J, with 16 bases between the two ends. The length of the CDR3 is 14 residues. Germline V gene sequence: CDR1 GTSNPN, CDR2 SVGIG (reference sequence). The CDR3 DNA reads as TGTGCCTGGAACCTAAGAGGGGGTATCACTGAAGCTTTCTTT. The encoded protein is CAWNLRGGITEAFF.

This rearrangement joins TRBV5-1 to TRBJ2-5; TRBD2 agrees at 12 bases. The trim removed 0 bases at V and 2 bases at J, leaving 5 bases unmatched. CDR1 and CDR2 (germline): SGHRS, YFSETQ. The CDR3 covers 17 residues. This CDR3 reads CASSLDLAGGFQETQYF. CDR3 nucleotide sequence: TGCGCCAGCAGCTTGGACCTAGCGGGGGGGTTTCAAGAGACCCAGTACTTC.

The sample holds many counts of this clone. This rearrangement joins TRBV4-3 to TRBJ2-3; 9 nucleotides match TRBD2. The CDR3 loop spans 17 amino acids. Trimming at V came to 4 bases and at J to 3 bases, leaving 11 bases not matched to a gene. Germline loops: CDR1 LGHNA, CDR2 YSLEER. CDR3 loop: CASSRGVREGRTDTQYF. The CDR3 DNA sequence: TGCGCCAGCAGCCGGGGGGTGCGGGAGGGCCGGACAGATACGCAGTATTTT.

In DNA, the CDR3 is TGTGCCAGCAGGGCTAGCGGGGGCCTCGAAACCCAGTACTTC. The encoded protein is CASRASGGLETQYF. The chain has TRBV6-1 and TRBJ2-5, with TRBD2 matching over 10 bases. The ends lost 6 bases at V and 8 bases at J; junction bases unmatched: 9. CDR3 length equals 14 residues. Germline-derived CDR1 and CDR2 are MNHNS and SASEGT.

The gene calls are TRBV5-6 and TRBJ2-7, with D possibly being TRBD2 (7 bases). The CDR3 runs 16 residues. V was trimmed by 1 base and J by 3 bases, leaving 17 bases between them. The germline gives CDR1 SGHDT, CDR2 YYEEEE. This chain's CDR3 is CASSLSGSGGLYEQYF. The CDR3 DNA sequence: TGTGCCAGCAGCTTGTCCGGATCCGGGGGGCTCTACGAGCAGTACTTC.

This clone was seen many times. This chain connects TRBV9 to TRBJ2-7, with D possibly TRBD1 on 5 matching bases. Trimming shortened V by 7 bases and J by 3 bases, and 14 bases separated the two germline ends. Looked up from germline, CDR1 is SGDLS and CDR2 is YYNGEE. This CDR3 comprises 13 residues. CDR3 DNA: TGTGCCAGCGGGGCAGGGTCAGGCTACGAGCAGTACTTC. Translation gives CASGAGSGYEQYF.

The rearrangement joins TRBV27 to TRBJ2-5, with 9 bases that match TRBD2. Germline assignment: CDR1 MNHEY and CDR2 SMNVEV (reference sequence). V was pared by 2 bases and J by 5 bases, with 9 bases of the junction left unmatched. This CDR3 has 16 amino acids. CDR3 in amino acids: CASSLGIAGAGETQYF. For the CDR3, the DNA is TGTGCCAGCAGTTTAGGAATAGCGGGGGCGGGGGAGACCCAGTACTTC.

The chain uses TRBV27 and TRBJ2-7, with D possibly being TRBD1 (6 bases). Germline values: CDR1 MNHEY, CDR2 SMNVEV (reference sequence). Trimming took off 5 bases at V and 3 bases at J, with 14 bases between the two ends. This CDR3 contains 14 residues. CDR3 DNA sequence: TGTGCCAGCAGTGTTGAGGTAGGGGGCTACGAGCAGTACTTC. As protein: CASSVEVGGYEQYF.

This clone was detected a few times. The chain employs TRBV5-4 and TRBJ1-4; a possible D gene is TRBD1 (6 bases). Germline CDR1 SGHNT, CDR2 YYREEE (reference sequence). V lost 3 bases, J lost 7 bases, and 13 bases lay in between. The CDR3 loop spans 14 amino acids. The CDR3 loop reads CASSSTGRGEKLFF. DNA of the CDR3: TGTGCCAGCAGCTCCACAGGGAGGGGTGAAAAACTGTTTTTT.

This clone was recorded only once. V is TRBV5-3 and J is TRBJ2-7; D not resolved. TRBV5-3 falls under the ORF class, with uncertain function. This CDR3 region has 16 residues. The V and J ends lost 0 bases and 3 bases respectively, with 16 bases between them. CDR3 DNA: TGTGCCAGAAGCTTGGCCGTCAATACAAAATACTACGAGCAGTACTTC. This gives the protein CARSLAVNTKYYEQYF.

The chain carries TRBV6-1 and TRBJ1-4, with TRBD1 as a possible D gene (5 bases). CDR1 MNHNS and CDR2 SASEGT come from the germline V gene. The V end lost 4 bases, the J end lost 4 bases, and 13 bases lay between the germline ends. The CDR3 is 15 amino acids. DNA of the CDR3: TGTGCCAGCAGTGTGGGTCAGGGTTATAATGAAAAACTGTTTTTT. This gives the protein CASSVGQGYNEKLFF.

This sequence joins TRBV2 and TRBJ1-6; D unclear. Deletions cut 6 bases from V and 7 bases from J, with 10 bases between. Per the germline V gene, CDR1 is SNHLY and CDR2 is FYNNEI. The length of the CDR3 is 13 residues. The chain's CDR3 is CASSPETNSPLHF. For the CDR3, the DNA is TGTGCCAGCAGCCCCGAAACAAATTCACCCCTCCACTTT.

This clone was counted once. The chain recombines TRBV28 with TRBJ1-5, with 9 bases matching TRBD1. Germline loops: CDR1 MDHEN, CDR2 SYDVKM. The V and J ends lost 10 bases and 1 base, in that order; junction bases with no gene match: 17. The CDR3 is 18 amino acids. The CDR3 loop reads CAICDGTGNIGSNQPQHF. DNA for the CDR3: TGTGCCATTTGTGACGGGACAGGGAATATCGGGAGCAATCAGCCCCAGCATTTT.

The gene calls are TRBV6-5 and TRBJ2-1; possibly TRBD1 or TRBD2 for D (7 bases each). CDR1 and CDR2 from the germline V gene are MNHEY and SVGAGI. V dropped 6 bases and J dropped 4 bases, with 16 bases sitting between them. CDR3 size: 15 residues. Here the CDR3 DNA reads TGTGCCAGCAGAAAACAGGGGAGGGGGTACAATGAGCAGTTCTTC. Protein: CASRKQGRGYNEQFF.

As to this clone: The sample carries other DNA sequences with the same CDR3. The chain combines TRBV7-9 with TRBJ1-2; D call uncertain. The CDR3 consists of 12 residues. CDR1 and CDR2 from the germline V gene are SEHNR and FQNEAQ (reference sequence). Deletions cut 1 base from V and 5 bases from J, with 5 bases between. The CDR3 here is CASSLDPYGYTF. CDR3 bases: TGTGCCAGCAGCTTAGATCCGTATGGCTACACCTTC.